Here is one T cell receptor beta chain with its context. Its antigen remains unknown. This entry is derived from a study of T cell responses to AZD1222 COVID-19 vaccine. CDR3 length: 14 amino acids. V lost 4 bases and J lost 4; bases outside the gene matches: 3. The germline V gene encodes CDR1 SGHNT and CDR2 YENEEA. Whole-study findings and limits: Donors, mostly white British, included more females; clonal diversity was possibly underestimated.

Clones were read by immunoSEQ multiplex PCR, and TCRdb kept only the in-frame ones, dropping some. The sample has just under 150,000 clones; roughly 86% are singletons. This sequence was found in an adult who received the MenACWY meningococcal vaccine as a control. This material consisted of peripheral blood, taken 28 days after the second dose of the MenACWY control vaccine. This rearrangement joins TRBV11-3 to TRBJ1-4, with 7 nucleotides matching TRBD1. The CDR3, as DNA: TGTGCCAGCAGCTCAGGACAGGATAATGAAAAACTGTTTTTT. Its translation: CASSSGQDNEKLFF.